The sequence of this T cell receptor (beta chain) was determined in a study of CD8 T cells in Susac syndrome. Random hexamers were used to reverse transcribe roughly 0.5 to 1 ug of RNA. The amplification used immunoSEQ multiplex PCR on TCR beta CDR3; it spanned 54 Vbeta and 13 Jbeta. Each CDR3 protein is one row after TCRdb ran MiXCR on the immunoSEQ multiplex PCR reads. This sample yields just over 80,000 distinct CDR3 sequences, of which approximately 94% are seen a single time; 0.26% belongs to the top ten. Trimming took off 5 bases at V and 8 bases at J, with 8 bases between the two ends. Germline V lookup: CDR1 MGHRA, CDR2 YSYEKL. This CDR3 comprises 11 residues.

The sequence was collected from a human donor in good health. The V call is TRBV4-1, the J call TRBJ2-3; no clear D gene. The sequencing input was CD8+ T cells from PBMCs. CDR3 region: CASSTLGTQYF. The CDR3 DNA reads as TGCGCCAGCAGCACCTTGGGTACGCAGTATTTT.